Listed below are T cell receptor beta chains from one sample, sequenced in a study of cytomegalovirus exposure and HLA in healthy donors. Assay: immunoSEQ multiplex PCR; the TCRdb copy retains only in-frame clones and omits some. The sample shows roughly 98,000 clones, less than 75% of them seen only once. Sample: PBMCs. The receptors shown here come from a woman aged 25 to 39 in good health and CMV-seropositive. Both conserved end residues are part of each CDR3. Each record gives: D gene, J gene, clone size, V gene, CDR3 DNA, CDR3 protein. A D gene is named only where the DNA matches it firmly. Clone size is shown for a subset of rows, as once, few, many or a class of expanded clone.

TRBD1 TRBJ2-7 NA TRBV5-6 TGTGCCAGCAGCCCGACAGGGGGCTACGAGCAGTACTTC CASSPTGGYEQYF
NA TRBJ2-7 few TRBV5-1 TGCGCCAGCAGCCCACTCTCAACCCCCTCCTACGAGCAGTACTTC CASSPLSTPSYEQYF
NA TRBJ2-2 NA TRBV7-3 TGTGCCAGCAGCTCGTACCGAGGGACCGGGGAGCTGTTTTTT CASSSYRGTGELFF
NA TRBJ2-1 once TRBV5-6 TGTGCCAGCAGCTTGTGGGGGCTTAATGAGCAGTTCTTC CASSLWGLNEQFF
NA TRBJ2-3 NA TRBV2 TGTGCCAGCAGTTCTAGTACAGATACGCAGTATTTT CASSSSTDTQYF
TRBD2 TRBJ2-2 NA TRBV6-5 TGTGCCAGCAGTTATAGCGGGGGAGCAAACACCGGGGAGCTGTTTTTT CASSYSGGANTGELFF
TRBD2 TRBJ2-1 NA TRBV6-6 TGTGCCAGCAGGGTAGCGGGGAGTGAGCAGTTCTTC CASRVAGSEQFF
TRBD1 TRBJ1-1 NA TRBV7-9 TGTGCCAGCAGCCTACGACAGGGAGGTAACACTGAAGCTTTCTTT CASSLRQGGNTEAFF
NA TRBJ1-2 NA TRBV6-6 TGTGCCAGCAGTTACGACATTTCAGGGTGGTATGGCTACACCTTC CASSYDISGWYGYTF
TRBD2 TRBJ2-2 NA TRBV9 TGTGCCAGCAGCTTCCGACTAGCGGGGGGGAACACCGGGGAGCTGTTTTTT CASSFRLAGGNTGELFF
TRBD2 TRBJ2-1 NA TRBV30 TGTGCCTGGAGTTTAAGCCCACCGGGACTAGCGGGGGGGCGTCGGTCTTGGGGCTACAATGAGCAGTTCTTC CAWSLSPPGLAGGRRSWGYNEQFF
NA TRBJ2-7 few TRBV2 TGTGCCAGCGGAGGACCGGCCTACGAGCAGTACTTC CASGGPAYEQYF
TRBD2 TRBJ2-2 NA TRBV7-3 TGTGCCAGCAGCTTGGGACTAGCGGGGGGGCCGGGCACCGGGGAGCTGTTTTTT CASSLGLAGGPGTGELFF
TRBD1 TRBJ1-5 NA TRBV28 TGTGCCAGCAGCCCCGGGACAGCCGTCAATCAGCCCCAGCATTTT CASSPGTAVNQPQHF
NA TRBJ2-2 once TRBV5-1 TGCGCCAGCAGCCCAACAGGGTTTGACACCGGGGAGCTGTTTTTT CASSPTGFDTGELFF
NA TRBJ1-5 NA TRBV18 TGTGCCAGCTCACCACTCCCCCAGTTCAATCAGCCCCAGCATTTT CASSPLPQFNQPQHF
TRBD1 TRBJ1-6 NA TRBV6-5 TGTGCCAGCAGCGCCTTGGGACAGGGGGATTCACCCCTCCACTTT CASSALGQGDSPLHF
TRBD2 TRBJ2-7 few TRBV10-1 TGCGCCAGCAGTGACCATACTAGCGGGGGCTCCTACGAGCAGTACTTC CASSDHTSGGSYEQYF
NA TRBJ1-5 NA TRBV4-1 TGCGCCAGCAGCCAAGGTGACGGGAGTGTGAATCAGCCCCAGCATTTT CASSQGDGSVNQPQHF
TRBD2 TRBJ2-1 NA TRBV5-1 TGCGCCAGCAGCTTAGGGACTAGCGGTTACAATGAGCAGTTCTTC CASSLGTSGYNEQFF
NA TRBJ1-3 few TRBV5-1 TGCGCCAGCAGCCCTGATAATAGTGACACCATATATTTT CASSPDNSDTIYF
TRBD1 TRBJ2-1 once TRBV6-1 TGTGCCAGCAGTGAAGCGAGTGGGGGAACAGGGGAGTTCTTC CASSEASGGTGEFF